This is a list of T cell receptor beta chains from one sample in a study of post-analysis software for immune sequencing data. TCRdb re-called the PCR reads with MiXCR, one entry per CDR3 protein. The table records about 430,000 distinct CDR3 sequences, 35% to 45% of them present only once. The sequenced sample consisted of blood. The receptors shown here come from a girl between 2 and 10 years old with multiple sclerosis. Each CDR3 is given with its conserved first and last residue. Fields, in order: D gene, V gene, clone size, J gene, CDR3 DNA, CDR3 protein. The D gene is left open where the match is weak. Clone size appears in some rows only: once, few, many, or a class for an expanded clone.

>-|TRBV28|once|TRBJ2-7
TGTGCCAGCAGTTTAGGAGGGTTTCCAGTCTCCTACGAGCAGTACTTC
CASSLGGFPVSYEQYF
>TRBD1|TRBV6-2/TRBV6-3|-|TRBJ1-5
TGTGCCAGCAGCAGATACCGCGACAGGGGCGGTCAGCCCCAGCATTTT
CASSRYRDRGGQPQHF
>-|TRBV5-1|-|TRBJ1-1
TGCGCCAGCAGCTTGGTGCGGGGGGCGAATGGGGACACTGAAGCTTTCTTT
CASSLVRGANGDTEAFF
>TRBD1|TRBV7-3|-|TRBJ2-5
TGTGCCAGCAGCCCAGGGACAGGGGGGCAGACCCAGTACTTC
CASSPGTGGQTQYF
>-|TRBV6-4|-|TRBJ2-7
TGTGCCAGCATCGGCAGGACACTTGACTACGAGCAGTACTTC
CASIGRTLDYEQYF
>-|TRBV7-3|few|TRBJ2-3
TGTGCCAGCAGCTTTATACAGGGCGCAGATACGCAGTATTTT
CASSFIQGADTQYF
>TRBD1|TRBV20-1|-|TRBJ2-7
TGCAGTGTTTGGAGACAGGGCTCCTACGAGCAGTACTTC
CSVWRQGSYEQYF
>TRBD1|TRBV20-1|-|TRBJ2-3
TGCAGTGCCCAAGACAGGGGCTTCACAGATACGCAGTATTTT
CSAQDRGFTDTQYF
>-|TRBV9|-|TRBJ1-2
TGTGCCAGCAGCGTTGTTGCGAGGGGACATAACTATGGCTACACCTTC
CASSVVARGHNYGYTF
>-|TRBV27|-|TRBJ2-7
TGTGCCAGCAGCCTTACGTATGGTCCGCACGAGCAGTACTTC
CASSLTYGPHEQYF